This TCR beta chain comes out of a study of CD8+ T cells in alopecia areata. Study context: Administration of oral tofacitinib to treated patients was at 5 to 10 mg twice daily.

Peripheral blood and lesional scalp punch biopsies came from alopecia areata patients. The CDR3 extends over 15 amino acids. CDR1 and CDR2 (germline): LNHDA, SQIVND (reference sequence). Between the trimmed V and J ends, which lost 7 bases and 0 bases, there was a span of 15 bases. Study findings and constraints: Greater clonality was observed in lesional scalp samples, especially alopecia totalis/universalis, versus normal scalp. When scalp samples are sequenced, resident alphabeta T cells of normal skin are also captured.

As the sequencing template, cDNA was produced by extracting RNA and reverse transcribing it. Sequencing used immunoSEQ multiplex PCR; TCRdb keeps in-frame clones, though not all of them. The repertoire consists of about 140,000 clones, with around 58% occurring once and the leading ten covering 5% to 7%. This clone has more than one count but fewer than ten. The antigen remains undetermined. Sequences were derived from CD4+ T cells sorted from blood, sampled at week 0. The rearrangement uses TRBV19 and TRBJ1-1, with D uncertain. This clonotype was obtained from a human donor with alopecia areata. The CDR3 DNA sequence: TGTGCCAGTATAGGGCTGGGAAGGCTGAACACTGAAGCTTTCTTT. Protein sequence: CASIGLGRLNTEAFF.